Listed below are T cell receptor beta chains from one sample, sequenced in a study of cytomegalovirus exposure and HLA in healthy donors. Sequencing used immunoSEQ multiplex PCR; TCRdb keeps in-frame clones, though not all of them. This sample has around 71,000 clones, with approximately 70% found just once. What was sequenced was PBMCs. The source of these receptors is a male donor in good health and CMV-seropositive. Each CDR3 is given without its conserved first and last residue. Rows may omit the clone size; those that give it use once, few, many or a size class.

size: once
J: TRBJ2-7
V: TRBV5-1
CDR3: ASSSGTGPLYEQY

size: .
J: TRBJ1-5
V: TRBV4-1
CDR3: ASSQSPGALRPQH

size: .
J: TRBJ1-2
V: TRBV9
CDR3: ASSNPGGYNYGYT

size: .
J: TRBJ2-3
V: TRBV5-4
CDR3: ASSLPGRLAGGGDTQY

size: .
J: TRBJ1-1
V: TRBV9
CDR3: ASSPGSAPFDAF

size: once
J: TRBJ1-2
V: TRBV11-2
CDR3: ASNRGTDQTFYGYT

size: .
J: TRBJ1-3
V: TRBV15
CDR3: ATSREGQFSGNTIY

size: .
J: TRBJ2-1
V: TRBV6-5
CDR3: ASSFTGVFYNEQF

size: .
J: TRBJ1-5
V: TRBV30
CDR3: AWSVRSGANQPQH

size: few
J: TRBJ2-1
V: TRBV7-3
CDR3: ASSPTRTSGRRVDEQF

size: .
J: TRBJ2-3
V: TRBV7-9
CDR3: ASSDEQGALRTDTQY

size: .
J: TRBJ2-1
V: TRBV5-6
CDR3: ASSLRELAGMNEQF

size: .
J: TRBJ2-5
V: TRBV5-4
CDR3: ASSPDPGRSQETQY

size: .
J: TRBJ2-3
V: TRBV6-6
CDR3: ASSYRAGGRNTQY

size: .
J: TRBJ1-3
V: TRBV27
CDR3: ASSPSSRTGVNTIY

size: few
J: TRBJ2-3
V: TRBV9
CDR3: ASSEKLAGGGAQY

size: few
J: TRBJ1-5
V: TRBV4-3
CDR3: ASSQENSLYQPQH

size: .
J: TRBJ2-5
V: TRBV4-1
CDR3: ASSQGPGQQQETQY

size: .
J: TRBJ2-2
V: TRBV9
CDR3: ASSVVQGSTGELF

size: .
J: TRBJ1-4
V: TRBV6-5
CDR3: ASSYTRVTRGEKLF

size: .
J: TRBJ2-7
V: TRBV4-2
CDR3: ASSQAPVSYEQY

size: .
J: TRBJ2-7
V: TRBV7-6
CDR3: ASSLGTDRSYEQY

size: .
J: TRBJ1-4
V: TRBV2
CDR3: ASKGNTGSRREKLF

size: .
J: .
V: TRBV5-4
CDR3: ASSLGAISRSYEQY

size: few
J: TRBJ1-5
V: TRBV19
CDR3: ASSIVCRGGSCNQPQH

size: .
J: TRBJ1-1
V: TRBV28
CDR3: ASTVNTEAF

size: few
J: TRBJ1-2
V: TRBV28
CDR3: ASSLTSQGRNYGYT

size: .
J: TRBJ1-2
V: TRBV18
CDR3: ASPPGQVEGYT

size: .
J: TRBJ2-1
V: TRBV4-3
CDR3: ASSQERQGNEQF

size: .
J: TRBJ2-3
V: TRBV4-1
CDR3: ASSRSGLAGGGTDTQY

size: .
J: TRBJ1-4
V: TRBV6-1
CDR3: ASSRPGQAYEKLF

size: .
J: TRBJ2-1
V: TRBV6-1
CDR3: ASTEGLARYNEQF

size: few
J: TRBJ2-2
V: TRBV6-5
CDR3: ASSPIQTNTGELF

size: .
J: TRBJ1-4
V: TRBV30
CDR3: AWTSGSTNEKLF

size: .
J: TRBJ2-5
V: TRBV6-5
CDR3: ASSTTSGGQETQY